This T cell receptor (beta chain) was sequenced during a study of blood T cell repertoires in COVID-19. About the study: Sample material is recorded as cDNA or gDNA derived from T cells, B-cell-depleted T cells, or PBMCs.

The method was immunoSEQ multiplex PCR; TCRdb's version includes in-frame clones alone and lacks a portion of them. This table has 200,000 to 300,000 clones, about 93% appearing once. Losses at the gene ends were 2 bases for V and 4 bases for J; bases not matched to a gene: 13. The length of the CDR3 is 17 residues. Germline V lookup: CDR1 MNHNS, CDR2 SASEGT. The rearrangement links TRBV6-1 to TRBJ1-2; 7 bases agree with TRBD1. The receptor's source is a man younger than 40 with COVID-19, enrolled during active disease. Sequencing used peripheral blood. In DNA, the CDR3 is TGTGCCAGCAGTGAAAATTGGGGAAGGGGGCGAGGCTATGGCTACACCTTC. This sequence encodes CASSENWGRGRGYGYTF.